This TCR beta chain was profiled in a study of T cell responses to AZD1222 COVID-19 vaccine. Study at large: Analysis merged second doses at about 4 or about 12 weeks. The study, taken as a whole, reports: Nearly half of spike-specific TCRs reportedly go after variant regions that carry no mutations. Recipients of two AZD1222 doses showed rising Spike-specific TCR breadth and depth.

In the case of this clone: No antigen is known for it.

Germline V CDR1 and CDR2: LNHDA, SQIVND (reference sequence). This CDR3 spans 15 amino acids. The V gene lost 3 bases and the J gene lost 4 bases, with 15 bases spanning the gap. Sequenced by immunoSEQ multiplex PCR; TCRdb stores in-frame clones only, minus some. Found here are about 150,000 clones, about nine tenths of them singletons; the top ten hold under 20%. This clonotype was sampled from an adult in good health. Sequences were derived from peripheral blood, sampled on day 0 of AZD1222 vaccination. The V call is TRBV19, the J call TRBJ1-1; D possibly corresponds to TRBD1 (5 bases). Here the CDR3 DNA reads TGTGCCAGTAGTATTTCGAGGGGCAGGATCACTGAAGCTTTCTTT. Its translation is CASSISRGRITEAFF.